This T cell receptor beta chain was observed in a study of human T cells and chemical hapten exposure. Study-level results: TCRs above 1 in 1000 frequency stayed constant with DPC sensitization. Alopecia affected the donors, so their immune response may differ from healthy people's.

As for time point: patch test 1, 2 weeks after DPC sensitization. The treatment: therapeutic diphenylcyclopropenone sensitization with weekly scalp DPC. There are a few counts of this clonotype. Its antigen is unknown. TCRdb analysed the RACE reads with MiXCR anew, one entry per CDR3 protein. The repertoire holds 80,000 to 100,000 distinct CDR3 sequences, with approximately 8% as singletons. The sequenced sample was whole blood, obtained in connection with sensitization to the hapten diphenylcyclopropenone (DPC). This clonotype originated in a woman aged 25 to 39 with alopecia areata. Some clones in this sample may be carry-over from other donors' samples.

The DNA for the CDR3 is TGTGCCAGCAGGGAACAGGGGGTTTACAATGAGCAGTTCTTC. Its translation is CASREQGVYNEQFF. The chain is built from TRBV2 and TRBJ2-1; the match to TRBD1 covers 8 bases. Germline-derived CDR1 and CDR2 are SNHLY and FYNNEI. The CDR3 runs to 14 residues. V shed 6 bases and J 4 bases; nucleotides not matched to a gene: 5.